This paragraph reports one T cell receptor beta chain. The antigen is undetermined. The CDR3 has 13 residues. The ends were cut back, 4 bases at V and 6 bases at J, with 14 bases in the middle. From germline, CDR1 is SGDLS and CDR2 YYNGEE. This sample stems from a study of cytomegalovirus exposure and HLA in healthy donors. Overall study findings and caveats: Previously analyzed data showed that most TCR beta V segments were productive at a frequency of about 90% or about 30%.

PCR used 60 Vbeta primers and 13 Jbeta primers. Assay: immunoSEQ multiplex PCR; the TCRdb copy retains only in-frame clones and omits some. The data hold fewer than 150,000 clones, with over 80% observed a single time. This chain connects TRBV9 to TRBJ2-7, with a tentative D call TRBD2 (6 bases). Sample: PBMCs. The receptor comes from a female donor in good health and CMV-seronegative. DNA for the CDR3: TGTGCCAGCAGCTTCACCTCCGGGGGCGAGCAGTACTTC. Translating gives CASSFTSGGEQYF.